These 7 T cell receptor beta chains came from one sample sequenced in a study of blood T cell repertoires in COVID-19. Sequencing was performed with immunoSEQ multiplex PCR; in TCRdb, only in-frame clones are kept and a portion is missing. Of some 220,000 clones in the sample, around 91% are singletons; the top ten hold 3% to 4%. Sequenced input: PBMCs or T cells enriched from blood (not recorded which). The receptors were sampled from a woman aged 18-29 years in a cohort exposed to, infected with or recovered from COVID-19 (not recorded which).

The chain employs TRBV5-1 and TRBJ2-2, with 9 bases identical to TRBD2. The germline V gene encodes CDR1 SGHRS and CDR2 YFSETQ. Germline trimming cut 0 bases from V and 3 bases from J; bases unmatched to any gene: 3. This CDR3 spans 16 amino acids. CDR3 DNA: TGCGCCAGCAGCTTGGGACTAGCGGACGACACCGGGGAGCTGTTTTTT. Protein product: CASSLGLADDTGELFF.

This clone was picked up one time. The V and J genes are TRBV24-1 and TRBJ1-5, with unresolved D. V lost 5 bases and J lost 3, with 13 bases in between. Germline values: CDR1 KGHDR, CDR2 SFDVKD. This CDR3 is built from 15 residues. CDR3 DNA sequence: TGTGCCACCAGTGGGGGTAGCGGGTTCAATCAGCCCCAGCATTTT. It translates to CATSGGSGFNQPQHF.

The rearrangement joins TRBV2 to TRBJ1-2, with 10 bases matching TRBD1. The CDR3 runs to 14 residues. Germline CDR1 and CDR2: SNHLY and FYNNEI. V was clipped by 4 bases and J by 2 bases; unmatched bases: 1. In DNA form, the CDR3 reads TGTGCCAGCAGTGTGACAGGGGGCAACTATGGCTACACCTTC. Translating it yields CASSVTGGNYGYTF.

V and J are TRBV10-1 and TRBJ2-3; D call uncertain. V gave up 9 bases and J gave up 4 bases, with 20 bases separating them. Germline V lookup: CDR1 WNHNN, CDR2 SYGVQD (reference sequence). This CDR3 has 15 amino acids. CDR3 DNA: TGCGCCAGTATCGTTGTAGTAAATCCTCCAGATACGCAGTATTTT. Translation gives CASIVVVNPPDTQYF.

The chain joins TRBV19 to TRBJ1-2; the D is unclear. The CDR3 has 11 amino acids. Between the trimmed V and J ends, which lost 7 bases and 6 bases, there was a span of 9 bases. CDR1 LNHDA and CDR2 SQIVND come from the germline V gene (reference sequence). The CDR3 nucleotides read TGTGCCAGTACTTGGGCTAATGGCTACACCTTC. It yields the protein CASTWANGYTF.

The V and J genes are TRBV7-8 and TRBJ1-5; a possible D gene is TRBD1 (6 bases). The CDR3 sequence is 15 residues long. Germline V gene lookup returns CDR1 SGHVS and CDR2 FQNEAQ. The V gene lost 7 bases and the J gene lost 0 bases, with 13 bases spanning the gap. DNA of the CDR3: TGTGCCAGCACCCTAGCCAGGGGTAGCAATCAGCCCCAGCATTTT. Translating it yields CASTLARGSNQPQHF.

This chain uses TRBV27 with TRBJ2-1; TRBD1 is a possible D gene (6 bases). Germline lookup yields CDR1 MNHEY and CDR2 SMNVEV (reference sequence). This CDR3 comprises 14 residues. The ends were cut back, 5 bases at V and 7 bases at J, with 15 bases in the middle. CDR3 sequence: CASSLTGTSNEQFF. Written as DNA, the CDR3 is TGTGCCAGCAGTCTTACAGGGACGTCAAATGAGCAGTTCTTC.